The 5 T cell receptor beta chains reported below all come from one sample, sequenced in a study of OX40 agonist ivuxolimab in advanced cancers. The repertoire was sequenced with immunoSEQ multiplex PCR; TCRdb's copy has only in-frame clones and lacks some. Of tens of thousands of clones listed, 70% to 90% are singletons. Sequenced here: CD4+ or CD8+ T cells sorted from blood, sampled in a trial of the OX40 agonist ivuxolimab. These receptors were taken from an adult with an advanced solid tumor such as melanoma, head and neck, liver or kidney cancer.

The chain recombines TRBV27 with TRBJ2-5; a possible D gene is TRBD2 (6 bases). Germline CDR1 and CDR2: MNHEY and SMNVEV (reference sequence). The ends were cut back, 2 bases at V and 1 base at J, with 14 bases in the middle. There are 16 residues in the CDR3. The CDR3 reads CASSLVGGVPQETQYF. The CDR3 region has the DNA TGTGCCAGCAGTTTAGTGGGCGGGGTTCCCCAAGAGACCCAGTACTTC.

The J gene is TRBJ2-7, the V gene TRBV6-6; 8 bases line up with TRBD1. Germline trimming cut 7 bases from V and 7 bases from J; bases unmatched to any gene: 12. Germline loops: CDR1 MNHNY, CDR2 SVGAGI (reference sequence). The CDR3 is made up of 14 amino acids. Here the CDR3 DNA reads TGTGCCAGCATCCCCACCCAGGGGGCGCCGGAGCAGTACTTC. It translates to CASIPTQGAPEQYF.

The chain employs TRBV6-5 and TRBJ1-2, with a possible D match to TRBD1 (5 bases). The CDR3 extends over 14 amino acids. V was clipped by 0 bases and J by 4 bases, with 9 bases between them. The germline gives CDR1 MNHEY, CDR2 SVGAGI. As DNA, the CDR3 is TGTGCCAGCAGTTACTCGGGGCTTCCCTATGGCTACACCTTC. It yields the protein CASSYSGLPYGYTF.

The V call is TRBV6-4, the J call TRBJ2-3; 10 bases agree with TRBD1. Germline CDR1 reads MRHNA; CDR2 reads SNTAGT. J was trimmed by 5 bases and V by 6 bases; bases with no gene match: 5. The CDR3 runs 14 residues. CDR3 nucleotide sequence: TGTGCCAGCAGCTACGGACAGGGGGTAGATACGCAGTATTTT. Translated, it gives CASSYGQGVDTQYF.

This chain uses TRBV7-6 with TRBJ2-7, with 8 bases that match TRBD1. Trimming took 5 bases from V and 2 from J; bases not matched to a gene: 5. Germline CDR1 reads SGHVS; CDR2 reads FNYEAQ. This CDR3 spans 14 amino acids. Written as DNA, the CDR3 is TGTGCCAGCAGCCCGCAGACAGGGGCCTACGAGCAGTACTTC. It is translated as CASSPQTGAYEQYF.